The subject of this entry is one TCR beta chain. Its target is not known. In the PCR, 60 Vbeta and 13 Jbeta primers were used. Assay used: immunoSEQ multiplex PCR; TCRdb lists only in-frame clones, some missing. The sample lists tens of thousands of clones, 65% to 80% occurring once. Trimming took 5 bases from V and 7 from J; bases not matched to a gene: 5. Per the germline V gene, CDR1 is MNHEY and CDR2 is SVGAGI. This CDR3 is 13 amino acids long. Donors in the study were healthy people who gave bone marrow. This sample was included in a study of cytomegalovirus exposure and HLA in healthy donors. Study-wide findings and caveats: Upon later analysis, HLA-associated TCR beta chains proved more clonally expanded than other, equally common chains. A later analysis linked a missense DCLRE1C variant to TCR beta V- and J-gene trimming.

Sequencing was done on a sample of PBMCs. The V call is TRBV6-5, the J call TRBJ2-1, with TRBD2 matching 7 bases. The receptor was isolated from a woman in her 30s in good health and CMV-seronegative. CDR3 in amino acids: CASSLQLANEQFF. In DNA form, the CDR3 reads TGTGCCAGCAGTCTCCAACTAGCGAATGAGCAGTTCTTC.